Following are 32 T cell receptor beta chains from one sample sequenced in a study of Ad26.COV2.S vaccination and SARS-CoV-2 variants. Some clones are missing from TCRdb's copy, which holds only in-frame ones; the method was immunoSEQ multiplex PCR. In the table there are about 320,000 clones, roughly 90% of which are singletons. Treatment specified: around 19 received Ad26.COV2.S at low or high dose, single or two shots; about 5 received placebo; per-sample allocation not given. At day 63 after the first vaccine or placebo injection, samples were drawn. Sequenced here: peripheral blood, sampled in a trial of Ad26.COV2.S vaccine versus placebo. The receptors shown here come from a person between 18 and 65 years old who received the Ad26.COV2.S COVID-19 vaccine or a placebo.

This chain links TRBV16 with TRBJ1-1; TRBD1 is a possible D gene (6 bases). Germline-derived CDR1 and CDR2 are KGHSY and FQNENV. The CDR3 runs 15 residues. V gave up 1 base and J gave up 7 bases, with 16 bases separating them. This CDR3 reads CASSQYQLQGFEAFF. The CDR3 DNA sequence: TGTGCCAGCAGCCAATACCAACTACAGGGCTTTGAAGCTTTCTTT.

The J gene is TRBJ2-3, the V gene TRBV4-2; 11 bases fit TRBD2. The CDR3 consists of 22 residues. The V segment lost 0 bases and the J segment 0 bases; nucleotides outside the gene matches: 17. The germline V gene has CDR1 LGHNA and CDR2 YNFKEQ. CDR3 nucleotides: TGTGCCAGCAGCCAAGATTTGTTCGGGGACTTAGCGGGAGGGCCCAGCACAGATACGCAGTATTTT. Translated: CASSQDLFGDLAGGPSTDTQYF.

The chain carries TRBV6-6 and TRBJ2-4, with a weak D call TRBD1 (6 bases). The V gene lost 2 bases and the J gene lost 0 bases, with 11 bases spanning the gap. The CDR3 sequence is 16 residues long. Germline V gene sequence: CDR1 MNHNY, CDR2 SVGAGI (reference sequence). The CDR3 DNA is TGTGCCAGCAGTTACCAGGACAGTCTAGCCAAAAACATTCAGTACTTC. Its protein is CASSYQDSLAKNIQYF.

This chain's CDR3 is CASSLAHRLEHYGYTF. The CDR3 bases are TGTGCCAGCAGCTTAGCCCATCGACTTGAACACTATGGCTACACCTTC. The chain recombines TRBV7-2 with TRBJ1-2; no firm D call. Trimming took 0 bases from V and 3 from J, leaving 14 bases between them. Germline CDR1 reads SGHTA; CDR2 reads FQGNSA. This CDR3 is built from 16 residues.

The chain uses TRBV6-2 or TRBV6-3 and TRBJ1-1; 7 positions agree with TRBD1. CDR1 and CDR2 (germline): MNHEY, SVGEGT. V lost 2 bases to trimming and J lost 1 base; unmatched junction nucleotides: 1. The CDR3 consists of 14 residues. The CDR3 sequence: CASSYRTGNTEAFF. The CDR3 DNA follows: TGTGCCAGCAGTTACCGGACAGGGAACACTGAAGCTTTCTTT.

The chain has TRBV7-3 and TRBJ1-2; weak D call: TRBD1 (5 bases). The V gene's germline CDR1 is SGHTA and CDR2 FQGTGA. CDR3 length: 13 amino acids. V shed 1 base and J shed 4 bases, with 7 bases lying between them. As DNA, the CDR3 is TGTGCCAGCAGCTTAAGGGACGGCTATGGCTACACCTTC. Protein: CASSLRDGYGYTF.

CDR3 loop: CASSLAGDTDTQYF. Written as DNA, the CDR3 is TGTGCCAGCAGTCTAGCGGGGGACACAGATACGCAGTATTTT. The chain uses TRBV9 and TRBJ2-3; 10 bases are a match to TRBD2. This CDR3 is built from 14 residues. Germline V gene data show CDR1 as SGDLS and CDR2 as YYNGEE. Unmatched junction bases numbered 2, after V lost 5 bases and J lost 2 bases. The full variable domain, completed using reference TRBV9 and TRBJ2-3, is DSGVTQTPKHLITATGQRVTLRCSPRSGDLSVYWYQQSLDQGLQFLIQYYNGEERAKGNILERFSAQQFPDLHSELNLSSLELGDSALYFCASSLAGDTDTQYFGPGTRLTVL.

The V and J genes are TRBV6-5 and TRBJ2-5; D remains unclear. V was shortened by 6 bases and J by 5 bases, with 10 bases between the two germline ends. The CDR3 is 12 amino acids. Germline assignment: CDR1 MNHEY and CDR2 SVGAGI. The CDR3 nucleotides are TGTGCCAGCAGCCTATCCCGGGAGACCCAGTACTTC. This gives the protein CASSLSRETQYF.

The V call is TRBV15, the J call TRBJ2-3, with 7 bases matching TRBD2. The V gene end was trimmed by 8 bases and the J gene end by 0 bases; junction bases not matched to a gene: 8. There are 15 residues in the CDR3. Germline V gives CDR1 LNHNV, CDR2 YYDKDF (reference sequence). The CDR3 region is CATRGWGGSTDTQYF. In DNA form, the CDR3 reads TGTGCCACCCGCGGTTGGGGGGGGAGCACAGATACGCAGTATTTT.

The chain joins TRBV7-3 to TRBJ2-3, with 9 bases identical to TRBD2. Trimming removed 5 bases from V and 0 bases from J; junction bases left unmatched: 6. Germline CDR1 reads SGHTA; CDR2 reads FQGTGA. The length of the CDR3 is 16 residues. CDR3 region: CASSLKGLASTDTQYF. CDR3 in DNA: TGTGCCAGCAGCCTTAAGGGACTAGCTAGCACAGATACGCAGTATTTT.

V usage is TRBV9 and J usage is TRBJ2-2, with D hard to call. This CDR3 has 18 residues. V was trimmed by 0 bases and J by 5 bases, leaving 20 bases between them. The germline V gene encodes CDR1 SGDLS and CDR2 YYNGEE. The CDR3 loop reads CASSVASPYTEQTGELFF. CDR3 bases: TGTGCCAGCAGCGTAGCCTCCCCCTATACCGAACAGACCGGGGAGCTGTTTTTT.

The gene calls are TRBV20-1 and TRBJ1-2; D is undetermined. V dropped 3 bases and J dropped 2 bases, with 7 bases sitting between them. CDR1 and CDR2 from the germline V gene are DFQATT and SNEGSKA (reference sequence). This CDR3 is built from 12 residues. The CDR3: CSASPLNYGYTF. In DNA form, the CDR3 reads TGCAGTGCTAGTCCCTTAAACTATGGCTACACCTTC.

The J gene is TRBJ1-6, the V gene TRBV7-8; tentative D call: TRBD1 (6 bases). Germline V CDR1 and CDR2: SGHVS, FQNEAQ. Deletions cut 8 bases from V and 8 bases from J, with 31 bases between. This CDR3 has 19 amino acids. The CDR3 nucleotides read TGTGCCAGCCTCAGAGGGACACAATATGCCGTAACAAGGGATTCACCCCTCCACTTT. The encoded protein is CASLRGTQYAVTRDSPLHF.

The chain uses TRBV5-8 and TRBJ2-3; TRBD2 matches 14 bases. The germline V gene encodes CDR1 SGHTS and CDR2 YDEGEE. The V and J ends lost 3 bases and 5 bases, in that order; junction bases with no gene match: 2. This CDR3 comprises 15 residues. This CDR3 is CASSSGLAGVDTQYF. The CDR3 coding sequence is TGTGCCAGCAGCTCGGGACTAGCGGGGGTAGATACGCAGTATTTT. Together with reference TRBV5-8 and TRBJ2-3, the CDR3 gives the full variable domain: EAGVTQSPTHLIKTRGQQATLRCSPISGHTSVYWYQQALGLGLQFLLWYDEGEERNRGNFPPRFSGRQFPNYSSELNVNALELEDSALYLCASSSGLAGVDTQYFGPGTRLTVL.

This clone came up once. The genes are TRBV29-1 and TRBJ2-1, with 7 nucleotides matching TRBD2. The ends lost 1 base at V and 2 bases at J; junction bases unmatched: 5. Looked up from germline, CDR1 is SQVTM and CDR2 is ANQGSEA. This CDR3 region has 15 residues. The CDR3 coding sequence is TGCAGCGTTGAAGCGCGGCGGGGGACCTACAATGAGCAGTTCTTC. As protein: CSVEARRGTYNEQFF.

The V call is TRBV18, the J call TRBJ1-1, with D perhaps TRBD1 (5 bases). Trimming took off 2 bases at V and 2 bases at J, with 15 bases between the two ends. CDR1 KGHSH and CDR2 LQKENI come from the germline V gene. The CDR3 is 16 residues long. The CDR3, as DNA: TGTGCCAGCTCACCAAGGAACGGGGGAAGCAACACTGAAGCTTTCTTT. Translating gives CASSPRNGGSNTEAFF.

V is TRBV9 and J is TRBJ2-5; 9 bases map to TRBD2. Looked up from germline, CDR1 is SGDLS and CDR2 is YYNGEE. V shed 6 bases and J 1 base; nucleotides not matched to a gene: 7. The CDR3 is 15 residues long. The CDR3 loop is CASKSSGRPQETQYF. CDR3 nucleotides: TGTGCCAGCAAGTCGAGCGGGAGGCCCCAAGAGACCCAGTACTTC.

The rearrangement uses TRBV5-1 and TRBJ2-5, with D tentatively TRBD1 (6 bases). Trimming took 0 bases from V and 5 from J, leaving 14 bases between them. The CDR3 runs to 15 residues. CDR1 and CDR2 from the germline V gene are SGHRS and YFSETQ. CDR3 DNA sequence: TGCGCCAGCAGCTTGGGGACAGCCTCGGGGGAGACCCAGTACTTC. This encodes CASSLGTASGETQYF.

This CDR3 is CASRKESSSGANVLTF. CDR3 bases: TGTGCCAGCAGAAAGGAGTCTTCCTCTGGGGCCAACGTCCTGACTTTC. The V and J genes are TRBV6-6 and TRBJ2-6; D unresolved. CDR1 and CDR2 (germline): MNHNY, SVGAGI (reference sequence). Trimming stripped 6 bases from V and 0 bases from J, with 12 bases between. The length of the CDR3 is 16 residues.

This chain uses TRBV6-2 or TRBV6-3 with TRBJ2-2; possibly TRBD2 for D (6 bases). This CDR3 contains 13 residues. Germline CDR1 reads MNHEY; CDR2 reads SVGEGT. Trimming took 4 bases from V and 5 from J, leaving 8 bases between them. CDR3 in DNA: TGTGCCAGCAGTTGGGGGAGGACCGGGGAGCTGTTTTTT. Translation: CASSWGRTGELFF.

V is TRBV11-2 and J is TRBJ2-2; no firm D call. The germline CDR1 and CDR2 sequences are SGHAT and FQNNGV. The CDR3 sequence is 13 residues long. V lost 1 base to trimming and J lost 4 bases, with 4 bases between them. This CDR3 reads CASSLGGTGELFF. In DNA, the CDR3 is TGTGCCAGCAGCTTAGGTGGCACCGGGGAGCTGTTTTTT.

The chain uses TRBV4-3 and TRBJ1-4; 8 bases fit TRBD1. The CDR3 loop spans 14 amino acids. From germline, CDR1 is LGHNA and CDR2 YSLEER. The V segment lost 6 bases and the J segment 5 bases; nucleotides outside the gene matches: 5. In nucleotides, the CDR3 is TGCGCCAGCAGAGACAGGGGAGGCAATGAAAAACTGTTTTTT. Its protein is CASRDRGGNEKLFF.

The chain joins TRBV2 to TRBJ2-7; no definite D call. The CDR3 runs to 14 residues. V was pared by 3 bases and J by 4 bases, with 13 bases between. The germline V gene has CDR1 SNHLY and CDR2 FYNNEI. CDR3 in amino acids: CASSDAPMGYEQYV. The CDR3 bases are TGTGCCAGCAGTGACGCACCGATGGGGTACGAGCAGTACGTC.

This clone was seen just once. The chain links TRBV15 to TRBJ1-3; a possible D gene is TRBD1 (5 bases). This CDR3 comprises 17 residues. Trimming shortened V by 5 bases and J by 2 bases, and 19 bases separated the two germline ends. CDR1 and CDR2 (germline): LNHNV, YYDKDF (reference sequence). CDR3: CATSSQLGVFAGNTIYF. Here the CDR3 DNA reads TGTGCCACCAGCTCCCAGTTGGGGGTTTTCGCTGGAAACACCATATATTTT.

The J gene is TRBJ2-1, the V gene TRBV24-1; a weak D match, TRBD2 (5 bases). Germline V CDR1 and CDR2: KGHDR, SFDVKD. V dropped 3 bases and J dropped 3 bases, with 14 bases sitting between them. The CDR3 covers 16 residues. The CDR3 bases are TGTGCCACCAGTGATGGGGTCCCGGGAATCTACAATGAGCAGTTCTTC. Translating it yields CATSDGVPGIYNEQFF.

This chain uses TRBV4-2 with TRBJ2-5; 8 bases map to TRBD2. The CDR3 loop spans 16 amino acids. In germline, CDR1 is LGHNA, CDR2 YNFKEQ. The ends lost 0 bases at V and 7 bases at J; junction bases unmatched: 10. The CDR3 protein is CASSQDGTSGGGTQYF. The CDR3 DNA reads as TGTGCCAGCAGCCAAGATGGGACTAGTGGGGGAGGGACCCAGTACTTC.

This clone occurred once. The chain has TRBV11-3 and TRBJ1-1; weak D call: TRBD1 (6 bases). CDR1 and CDR2 (germline): SGHNT, YENEEA. V lost 6 bases and J 4 bases, leaving 9 bases between the germline ends. The CDR3 spans 12 residues. The CDR3: CASRDSRTEAFF. DNA for the CDR3: TGTGCCAGCAGGGACAGCCGCACTGAAGCTTTCTTT.

The gene calls are TRBV5-6 and TRBJ1-2; D remains unclear. This CDR3 region has 13 residues. The germline CDR1 and CDR2 sequences are SGHDT and YYEEEE. Trimming took off 0 bases at V and 5 bases at J, with 8 bases between the two ends. CDR3 sequence (DNA): TGTGCCAGCAGCTTGGAACCGGCTTATGGCTACACCTTC. Translation: CASSLEPAYGYTF.

The chain is built from TRBV7-2 and TRBJ2-5; the match to TRBD2 covers 11 bases. The CDR3 has 15 residues. Germline CDR1 SGHTA, CDR2 FQGNSA. J gave up 5 bases and V 4 bases, and 6 bases lay outside the gene matches. CDR3 amino acids: CASSSYSGGVETQYF. CDR3 nucleotide sequence: TGTGCCAGCAGCTCCTATAGCGGGGGGGTCGAGACCCAGTACTTC.

On this clone itself: Sequence at one end of the junction differs from germline and may be a read error. The chain links TRBV5-8 to TRBJ2-3, with 7 bases fitting TRBD1. Germline loops: CDR1 SGHTS, CDR2 YDEGEE. The CDR3 loop spans 11 amino acids. The CDR3 nucleotides are TGTGCCAGCAGCTTGATAAGTGAGGGGGCTTTT. It translates to CASSLISEGAF.

This clone was picked up one time. The rearrangement links TRBV6-5 to TRBJ2-3, with TRBD1 identical over 9 bases. CDR1 is MNHEY, CDR2 SVGAGI, per germline. With V trimmed by 5 bases and J by 9 bases, 12 bases remained unmatched. This CDR3 contains 15 residues. The CDR3 sequence: CASSPPGQGLATQYF. CDR3 DNA sequence: TGTGCCAGCAGTCCGCCGGGACAGGGTCTAGCGACGCAGTATTTT.

The chain links TRBV6-2 or TRBV6-3 to TRBJ1-2, with D tentatively TRBD1 (5 bases). The V gene lost 5 bases and the J gene lost 4 bases, with 17 bases spanning the gap. The V gene's germline CDR1 is MNHEY and CDR2 SVGEGT. CDR3 length: 15 amino acids. CDR3 in DNA: TGTGCCAGCAGTCTCGGGACGGGCGGCTTCTATGGCTACACCTTC. It translates to CASSLGTGGFYGYTF.